This T cell receptor beta chain was recorded in a study of T cell repertoires in cytomegalovirus infection. The CDR3 sequence is 14 residues long. V lost 9 bases and J lost 6; bases outside the gene matches: 10. Germline CDR1 reads KGHDR; CDR2 reads SFDVKD. TCRdb independently ran MiXCR on the reads; one entry per CDR3 protein. Seen here are 680,000 or so distinct CDR3 sequences, roughly 36% observed once, and the top ten hold around 2.8%. Sequenced: PBMCs. V usage is TRBV24-1 and J usage is TRBJ2-1, with 7 bases that match TRBD2. This TCR was recovered from a human donor in good health (CMV status not recorded). Some clones in this sample may be carry-over from other donors' samples. The CDR3 region has the DNA TGTGCCACCGCCCCGAGACTAGCCAGCAATGAGCAGTTCTTC. This translates into CATAPRLASNEQFF.